Listed below are T cell receptor beta chains from one sample, sequenced in a study of blood T cell repertoires in COVID-19. Clones were sequenced by immunoSEQ multiplex PCR, and TCRdb holds only the in-frame ones, with some missing. Of some 190,000 clones in the sample, about 80% were seen once. Sequencing was done on a sample of PBMCs or T cells enriched from blood (not recorded which). These receptors all stem from a man in his fifties or sixties who had been exposed to COVID-19. CDR3s include the opening cysteine and the closing phenylalanine or tryptophan. D genes are given only for firm matches. Not every row has a clone size; where given, it reads once, few, many or a size class.

d_gene	v_gene	j_gene	abundance	CDR3aa	CDR3nt
.	TRBV5-1	TRBJ2-3	.	CASSSSRVTGADTQYF	TGCGCCAGCAGCTCATCGAGGGTTACTGGCGCAGATACGCAGTATTTT
TRBD1	TRBV2	TRBJ1-2	.	CASTQAGTDYGYTF	TGTGCCAGCACCCAAGCCGGGACAGACTATGGCTACACCTTC
TRBD1	TRBV7-3	TRBJ2-2	.	CASSLWQGDGELFF	TGTGCCAGCAGCTTATGGCAGGGGGACGGGGAGCTGTTTTTT
.	TRBV24-1	TRBJ2-5	.	CATSPGAQGGETQYF	TGTGCCACCAGCCCCGGGGCACAGGGGGGGGAGACCCAGTACTTC
TRBD2	TRBV28	TRBJ2-2	few	CASLSREGRTGELFF	TGTGCCAGCCTTTCGCGGGAGGGTCGGACCGGGGAGCTGTTTTTT
TRBD1	TRBV7-9	TRBJ1-3	many	CASSSGTGPGNTIYF	TGTGCCAGCAGCTCGGGGACAGGGCCTGGAAACACCATATATTTT
.	TRBV27	TRBJ2-7	.	CASSLIGTLRTEQYF	TGTGCCAGCAGTTTGATCGGGACACTTCGGACCGAGCAGTACTTC
.	TRBV11-2	TRBJ2-5	.	CASSLRIGETQYF	TGTGCCAGCAGCTTAAGGATCGGGGAGACCCAGTACTTC
.	TRBV15	TRBJ2-7	.	CATSRNRPTYEQYF	TGTGCCACCAGCAGGAACAGGCCCACGTACGAGCAGTACTTC
TRBD1	TRBV27	TRBJ2-1	.	CASSQAAITGVNEQFF	TGTGCCAGCAGTCAAGCCGCCATAACAGGGGTCAATGAGCAGTTCTTC
TRBD2	TRBV5-5	TRBJ2-5	.	CASSLRGGTYQETQYF	TGTGCCAGCAGCCTCCGGGGGGGGACGTACCAAGAGACCCAGTACTTC
TRBD2	TRBV5-6	TRBJ2-1	.	CASSLEGLAGVAVNEQFF	TGTGCCAGCAGCTTGGAGGGTCTAGCGGGAGTTGCTGTCAATGAGCAGTTCTTC
.	TRBV27	TRBJ1-4	.	CASSLIGRGEKLFF	TGTGCCAGCAGTTTAATAGGGAGGGGTGAAAAACTGTTTTTT
.	TRBV15	TRBJ2-7	.	CATSRSSGQRTYEQYF	TGTGCCACCAGCAGATCGTCAGGGCAACGGACCTACGAGCAGTACTTC
.	TRBV5-1	TRBJ2-2	.	CASSPLRGVGAGELFF	TGCGCCAGCAGCCCCCTTCGCGGGGTCGGGGCCGGGGAGCTGTTTTTT
.	TRBV7-3	TRBJ2-2	few	CASSQRARLTMNTGELFF	TGTGCCAGCAGCCAACGAGCTCGTTTGACAATGAACACCGGGGAGCTGTTTTTT
.	TRBV19	TRBJ1-2	.	CASSNPSRGYTF	TGTGCCAGTAGTAATCCCTCGAGGGGCTACACCTTC
.	TRBV11-3	TRBJ2-3	.	CASSLAQGGADTQYF	TGTGCCAGCAGCTTAGCACAGGGTGGGGCAGATACGCAGTATTTT
TRBD1	TRBV29-1	TRBJ1-6	.	CSVRTGEYSPLHF	TGCAGCGTCCGCACAGGGGAGTACTCACCCCTCCACTTT
.	TRBV10-3	TRBJ2-7	.	CAISDWTGSYEQYF	TGTGCCATCAGTGATTGGACTGGGTCCTACGAGCAGTACTTC
TRBD1	TRBV19	TRBJ1-5	.	CASSPGQGSRVSQPQHF	TGTGCCAGTAGCCCGGGACAGGGAAGCAGGGTAAGTCAGCCCCAGCATTTT
TRBD1	TRBV4-3	TRBJ1-6	.	CASSLGQGPNSPLHF	TGCGCCAGCAGCCTTGGACAGGGACCCAATTCACCCCTCCACTTT
.	TRBV28	TRBJ2-6	.	CASSSGAGANVLTF	TGTGCCAGCAGTTCCGGGGCTGGGGCCAACGTCCTGACTTTC
.	TRBV29-1	TRBJ2-2	.	CSVRPGDLYTGELFF	TGCAGCGTTCGCCCCGGGGACTTATATACCGGGGAGCTGTTTTTT
.	TRBV5-1	TRBJ2-1	.	CASSDRTGGGSASYNEQFF	TGCGCCAGCAGCGATAGAACGGGGGGCGGGAGTGCTTCCTACAATGAGCAGTTCTTC
TRBD2	TRBV7-3	TRBJ2-5	many	CASSLTAGVLGTQYF	TGTGCCAGCAGCTTAACAGCGGGAGTTTTGGGGACCCAGTACTTC
.	TRBV5-1	TRBJ2-1	.	CASSLVQGGNEQFF	TGCGCCAGCAGCTTGGTTCAGGGAGGCAATGAGCAGTTCTTC
.	TRBV13	TRBJ2-3	.	CASSQQGVKDTQYF	TGTGCCAGCAGCCAACAGGGAGTTAAAGATACGCAGTATTTT
.	TRBV19	TRBJ1-1	.	CASSIVRSEAFF	TGTGCCAGTAGTATAGTAAGGAGTGAAGCTTTCTTT